This TCR beta chain was sequenced in a study of blood T cell repertoires in COVID-19. Study context: PBMCs, B-cell-depleted T cells, or T cells provided the cDNA or gDNA that made up the material.

Produced via immunoSEQ multiplex PCR; TCRdb's table is partial and in-frame only. The sample lists tens of thousands of clones, approximately 90% occurring once. This CDR3 has 18 residues. Trimming cost V 1 base and J 1 base, with 20 bases left between them. The sample consisted of peripheral blood. The chain couples TRBV5-3 to TRBJ1-1; D gene unclear. TRBV5-3 is noted as an ORF with a role that remains uncertain. The clonotype was recovered from a woman of 80 years or more with active COVID-19. CDR3 DNA sequence: TGTGCCAGAAGCTTGTCACGGGAATACATAGAGGAGAACACTGAAGCTTTCTTT. Protein sequence: CARSLSREYIEENTEAFF.